Presented here are 20 T cell receptor beta chains from one specimen sequenced in a study of blood T cells in healthy people across ages. Sample-barcoded 5' priming and a J-beta primer mix drove a second PCR of roughly 6 to 12 cycles. TCRdb re-called the 5' RACE reads with MiXCR, one entry per CDR3 protein. The sample holds about 650,000 distinct CDR3 sequences; around 32% are singletons and the top ten take 15%. Sequencing used blood. These receptors were obtained from a woman of 80 years or more in good health.

The V gene is TRBV6-1, the J gene TRBJ1-5, with D unresolved. The germline V and J ends were trimmed by 3 bases and 3 bases, with 6 bases remaining between them. Germline-derived CDR1 and CDR2 are MNHNS and SASEGT. The CDR3 has 13 amino acids. The CDR3 sequence: CASSDSTNQPQHF. In nucleotides, the CDR3 is TGTGCCAGCAGTGACAGTACCAATCAGCCCCAGCATTTT.

This clonotype was counted ten times or more. This chain joins TRBV28 and TRBJ1-2; no definite D call. Deletions cut 10 bases from V and 3 bases from J, with 6 bases between. This CDR3 is built from 10 residues. Germline V lookup: CDR1 MDHEN, CDR2 SYDVKM. In DNA, the CDR3 is TGTGCCACTGAGGACTATGGCTACACCTTC. Amino acid sequence: CATEDYGYTF.

This clonotype was seen repeatedly, ten times or more. The CDR3 coding sequence is TGTGCCAGCAGCCGACAGGGGGCTGGCTACACCTTC. Residues: CASSRQGAGYTF. The chain recombines TRBV27 with TRBJ1-2; TRBD1 aligns across 10 bases. After removal of 6 bases from V and 7 bases from J, the junction contained 2 bases not matched to a gene. Germline V gives CDR1 MNHEY, CDR2 SMNVEV (reference sequence). This CDR3 region has 12 residues.

The J gene is TRBJ2-5, the V gene TRBV20-1; D may correspond to TRBD1 or TRBD2 (5 bases each). Germline V CDR1 and CDR2: DFQATT, SNEGSKA (reference sequence). Trimming shortened V by 6 bases and J by 3 bases, and 17 bases separated the two germline ends. This CDR3 has 14 residues. For the CDR3, the DNA is TGCAGTGCCACCCATCGGGGCCGGGAAGAGACCCAGTACTTC. Protein: CSATHRGREETQYF.

Ten or more counts support this clonotype. This chain joins TRBV7-2 and TRBJ1-2; D uncertain. The V gene's germline CDR1 is SGHTA and CDR2 FQGNSA. The CDR3 length is 13 residues. Trimming took 10 bases from V and 2 from J, leaving 14 bases between them. CDR3 nucleotides: TGTGCCACCCTCCCTGGAGCAAACTATGGCTACACCTTC. Amino acid sequence: CATLPGANYGYTF. Filled out from reference TRBV7-2 and TRBJ1-2, the complete variable domain reads GAGVSQSPSNKVTEKGKDVELRCDPISGHTALYWYRQSLGQGLEFLIYFQGNSAPDKSGLPSDRFSAERTGGSVSTLTIQRTQQEDSAVYLCATLPGANYGYTFGSGTRLTVV.

The table lists this clonotype with many counts. The chain carries TRBV19 and TRBJ2-7; perhaps D is TRBD1 or TRBD2 (5 bases each). CDR3 size: 13 residues. V lost 4 bases and J 1 base, leaving 8 bases between the germline ends. CDR1 and CDR2 from the germline V gene are LNHDA and SQIVND (reference sequence). This CDR3 reads CASSKGPSYEQYF. CDR3 sequence (DNA): TGTGCCAGTAGTAAGGGACCTTCCTACGAGCAGTACTTC.

About this clonotype itself: This clone may be a read error of a much larger clone one base away. The chain couples TRBV20-1 to TRBJ2-5; 11 nucleotides match TRBD2. There are 14 residues in the CDR3. From germline, CDR1 is DFQATT and CDR2 SNEGSKA (reference sequence). Trimming removed 7 bases from V and 5 bases from J; junction bases left unmatched: 9. CDR3 DNA: TGCAGTGTCATCGTACTAGCGGGGGAGGAGACCCAGTACTTC. Its translation: CSVIVLAGEETQYF.

In this sample, this clonotype turned up a few times. The gene calls are TRBV6-1 and TRBJ2-6, with 8 positions matching TRBD1. CDR1 and CDR2 (germline): MNHNS, SASEGT. With V trimmed by 6 bases and J by 1 base, 11 bases remained unmatched. The CDR3 covers 18 residues. CDR3 residues: CASSLVGRGLSGANVLTF. The DNA of the CDR3 is TGTGCCAGCAGCCTGGTTGGCAGGGGGCTGTCTGGGGCCAACGTCCTGACTTTC.

The table lists this clonotype with many counts. The chain uses TRBV28 and TRBJ2-7, with D perhaps matching TRBD1 or TRBD2 (6 bases each). The germline V and J ends were trimmed by 7 bases and 2 bases, with 15 bases remaining between them. Germline V gene data show CDR1 as MDHEN and CDR2 as SYDVKM. The CDR3 totals 14 residues. As DNA, the CDR3 is TGTGCCAGCATCCCAGCCGGGGGCCCCTACGAGCAGTACTTC. Its protein product is CASIPAGGPYEQYF. Drawing the rest from reference TRBV28 and TRBJ2-7, the complete variable domain is DVKVTQSSRYLVKRTGEKVFLECVQDMDHENMFWYRQDPGLGLRLIYFSYDVKMKEKGDIPEGYSVSREKKERFSLILESASTNQTSMYLCASIPAGGPYEQYFGPGTRLTVT.

In this sample, this clonotype turned up many times. Written as DNA, the CDR3 is TGTGCCAGCAGCTTATCGACCGGAGGTTCTTGGAATTCACCCCTCCACTTT. Translating gives CASSLSTGGSWNSPLHF. V usage is TRBV7-2 and J usage is TRBJ1-6; no firm D call. This CDR3 has 17 residues. The germline CDR1 and CDR2 sequences are SGHTA and FQGNSA. The V end was cut by 2 bases, the J end by 7 bases, with 18 bases between.

Notes on this clonotype: Since no conserved phenylalanine or tryptophan closes the CDR3, a read error is the likely cause. This chain connects TRBV30 to TRBJ1-2; possible D gene TRBD1, 5 bases. Trimming removed 0 bases at V and 2 bases at J, with 13 bases between. In germline, CDR1 is GTSNPN, CDR2 SVGIG (reference sequence). The length of the CDR3 is 15 residues. CDR3 DNA: TGTGCCTGGAGTGTACACGAGTCAGGGAACTATGGCTACACCTTA. Translated: CAWSVHESGNYGYTL.

On this clonotype: A much more abundant neighbour one base away suggests this may be a read error. The chain uses TRBV12-3 or TRBV12-4 and TRBJ2-3, with TRBD2 matching 9 bases. This CDR3 region has 16 residues. CDR3: CASSLGGLASTDTRYF. The CDR3, as DNA: TGTGCCAGCAGTTTAGGGGGACTAGCTTCCACAGATACGCGGTATTTT.

In this sample, this clonotype turned up many times. The chain has TRBV5-1 and TRBJ2-5, with TRBD2 matching over 7 bases. Trimming cost V 4 bases and J 4 bases; bases outside gene matches: 4. Germline loops: CDR1 SGHRS, CDR2 YFSETQ. The length of the CDR3 is 13 residues. CDR3 coding DNA: TGCGCCAGCAGCCGGTGGGGGGGAGAGACCCAGTACTTC. Translated, it gives CASSRWGGETQYF.

There are many counts of this clonotype. The chain links TRBV5-1 to TRBJ2-5; no clear D. The length of the CDR3 is 15 residues. The ends were cut back, 0 bases at V and 0 bases at J, with 9 bases in the middle. CDR1 SGHRS and CDR2 YFSETQ come from the germline V gene. For the CDR3, the DNA is TGCGCCAGCAGCTTGGAGGCGCAGTACCAAGAGACCCAGTACTTC. Amino acids: CASSLEAQYQETQYF.

This clonotype was seen a handful of times. This sequence joins TRBV28 and TRBJ1-4, with 9 bases aligning to TRBD1. The CDR3 contains 16 residues. Germline CDR1 MDHEN, CDR2 SYDVKM. With V trimmed by 7 bases and J by 7 bases, 13 bases remained unmatched. In nucleotides, the CDR3 is TGTGCCAGCACCACACCACAGGGGGCGGTTTTTGAAAAACTGTTTTTT. It is translated as CASTTPQGAVFEKLFF.

In regard to this clonotype: A junction end diverges from the germline sequence, so it may reflect a read error. CDR3 in amino acids: CASSDSTSGGADTQYF. In nucleotides, the CDR3 is TGTGCCAGCAGTGACTCGACTAGCGGGGGGGCAGATACGCAGTATTTT. The rearrangement links TRBV6-2 or TRBV6-3 to TRBJ2-3; 14 bases are shared with TRBD2. The CDR3 contains 16 residues. Germline values: CDR1 MNHEY, CDR2 SVGEGT.

This clonotype was counted ten times or more. J is TRBJ2-3 and V is TRBV5-1, with 10 positions matching TRBD1. J was trimmed by 3 bases and V by 3 bases; bases with no gene match: 4. CDR1 is SGHRS, CDR2 YFSETQ, per germline. The CDR3 loop spans 15 amino acids. CDR3 DNA: TGCGCCAGCAGCTATGGGACAGGGGTTACAGATACGCAGTATTTT. Its protein product is CASSYGTGVTDTQYF.

This clonotype was observed many times. The V call is TRBV6-6, the J call TRBJ2-7, with 9 bases lining up with TRBD1. CDR1 and CDR2 (germline): MNHNY, SVGAGI (reference sequence). This CDR3 has 13 amino acids. Trimming at V came to 8 bases and at J to 3 bases, leaving 5 bases not matched to a gene. CDR3 amino acids: CASFRGQGYEQYF. The CDR3 region has the DNA TGTGCCAGCTTCAGGGGACAGGGCTACGAGCAGTACTTC.

This chain joins TRBV15 and TRBJ2-2; 8 positions agree with TRBD1. Trimming at V came to 3 bases and at J to 3 bases, leaving 6 bases not matched to a gene. CDR3 length: 16 amino acids. CDR1 is LNHNV and CDR2 is YYDKDF in the germline V gene (reference sequence). The CDR3 region is CATSSGNRGDTGELFF. As DNA, the CDR3 is TGTGCCACCAGCAGTGGTAACAGGGGGGACACCGGGGAGCTGTTTTTT.

The chain combines TRBV20-1 with TRBJ1-2; D ambiguous. CDR1 and CDR2 from the germline V gene are DFQATT and SNEGSKA (reference sequence). There are 11 residues in the CDR3. CDR3 sequence reads: CSGEEDRGYTF. The CDR3 nucleotides are TGCAGCGGGGAAGAGGACCGTGGCTACACCTTC.